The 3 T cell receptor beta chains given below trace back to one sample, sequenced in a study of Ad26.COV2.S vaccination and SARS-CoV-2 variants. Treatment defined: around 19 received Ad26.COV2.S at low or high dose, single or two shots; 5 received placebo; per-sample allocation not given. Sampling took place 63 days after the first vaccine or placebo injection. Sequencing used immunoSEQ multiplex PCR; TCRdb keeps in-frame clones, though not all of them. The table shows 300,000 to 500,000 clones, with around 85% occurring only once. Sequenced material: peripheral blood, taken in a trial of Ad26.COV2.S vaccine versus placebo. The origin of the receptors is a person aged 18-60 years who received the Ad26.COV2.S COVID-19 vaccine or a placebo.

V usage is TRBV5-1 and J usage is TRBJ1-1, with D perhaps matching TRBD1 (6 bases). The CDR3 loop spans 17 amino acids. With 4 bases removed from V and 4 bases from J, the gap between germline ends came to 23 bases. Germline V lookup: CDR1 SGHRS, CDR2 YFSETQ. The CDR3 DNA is TGCGCCAGCAGCACACTCGCACAGGGACTCAGGGCCACTGAAGCTTTCTTT. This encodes CASSTLAQGLRATEAFF.

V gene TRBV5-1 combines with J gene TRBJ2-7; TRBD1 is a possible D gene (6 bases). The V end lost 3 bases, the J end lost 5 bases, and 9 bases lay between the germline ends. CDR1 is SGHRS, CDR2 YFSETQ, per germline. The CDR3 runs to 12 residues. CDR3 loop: CASSSQGNEQYF. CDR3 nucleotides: TGCGCCAGCAGCTCACAGGGTAACGAGCAGTACTTC.

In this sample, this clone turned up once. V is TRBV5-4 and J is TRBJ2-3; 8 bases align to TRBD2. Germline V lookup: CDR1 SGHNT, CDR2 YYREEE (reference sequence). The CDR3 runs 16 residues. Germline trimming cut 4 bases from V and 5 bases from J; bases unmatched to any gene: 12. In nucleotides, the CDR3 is TGTGCCAGCAGCAACCTGGGGCGGGGGGAGAGAGATACGCAGTATTTT. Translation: CASSNLGRGERDTQYF.